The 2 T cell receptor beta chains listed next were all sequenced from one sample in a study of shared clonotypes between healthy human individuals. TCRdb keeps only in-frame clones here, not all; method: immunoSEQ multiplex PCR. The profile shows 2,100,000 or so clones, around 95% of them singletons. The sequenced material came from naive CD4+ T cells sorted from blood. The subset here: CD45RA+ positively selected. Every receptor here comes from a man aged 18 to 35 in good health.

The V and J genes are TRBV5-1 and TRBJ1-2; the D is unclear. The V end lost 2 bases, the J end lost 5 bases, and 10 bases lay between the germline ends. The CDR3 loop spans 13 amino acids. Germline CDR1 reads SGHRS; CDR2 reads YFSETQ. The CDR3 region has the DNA TGCGCCAGCAGCTTAACTAGAGGGTATGGCTACACCTTC. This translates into CASSLTRGYGYTF.

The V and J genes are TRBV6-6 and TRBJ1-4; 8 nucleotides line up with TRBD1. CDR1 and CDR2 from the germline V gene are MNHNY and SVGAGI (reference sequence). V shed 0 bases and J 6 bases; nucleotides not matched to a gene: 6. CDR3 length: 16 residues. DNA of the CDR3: TGTGCCAGCAGTTACTCGCCTCAGACAGGGGATGAAAAACTGTTTTTT. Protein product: CASSYSPQTGDEKLFF.